This T cell receptor beta chain was captured in a study of blood T cell repertoires in COVID-19. Across the whole study: Some COVID-19 samples were acute and others convalescent; all came from the United States, Italy and Spain. T cells, B-cell-depleted T cells, or PBMCs provided the cDNA or gDNA that served as material.

The CDR3 runs to 18 residues. Germline V gene sequence: CDR1 LGHNA, CDR2 YSLEER. V was cut by 4 bases and J by 7 bases, with 26 bases left in between. As originally analysed: How many nucleated cells were present was estimated from reference gene primer amplification. Libraries were prepared by immunoSEQ multiplex PCR; TCRdb keeps only in-frame clonotypes and omits some of them. V and J calls and clone size come straight from that table; D and trimming were deduced from the DNA. This sample has around 88,000 clones, with around 82% found just once. The TCR comes from a man aged 50-59 years who had recovered from COVID-19. The sequenced sample consisted of peripheral blood. The V gene is TRBV4-3, the J gene TRBJ2-1; D is uncertain. CDR3 loop: CASSLPTPPSASRNEQFF. Here the CDR3 DNA reads TGCGCCAGCAGCCTTCCAACCCCTCCCTCAGCTTCGCGGAATGAGCAGTTCTTC.